The clone carrying this T cell receptor beta chain was seen a few times. This sample is drawn from a study of spatial heterogeneity in lung cancer. TCRdb reprocessed the 5' RACE reads with MiXCR, giving one entry per CDR3 protein. Among around 13,000 distinct CDR3 sequences listed, around 13% were seen once. CDR1 is LGHNA, CDR2 YNFKEQ, per germline. CDR3 length equals 15 residues. V was clipped by 0 bases and J by 4 bases; unmatched bases: 6. Described time point: sample taken at primary tumor resection. Tumor, nontumor lung or frozen PBMC supplied whole RNA, sequenced without sorting. This specimen consisted of PBMCs, obtained at surgery. The V call is TRBV4-2, the J call TRBJ2-7; the match to TRBD1 covers 7 bases. The receptor comes from a male donor with early-stage non-small cell lung cancer. CDR3 loop: CASSQETGEGYEQYF. The CDR3 DNA is TGTGCCAGCAGCCAAGAAACAGGGGAAGGGTACGAGCAGTACTTC.